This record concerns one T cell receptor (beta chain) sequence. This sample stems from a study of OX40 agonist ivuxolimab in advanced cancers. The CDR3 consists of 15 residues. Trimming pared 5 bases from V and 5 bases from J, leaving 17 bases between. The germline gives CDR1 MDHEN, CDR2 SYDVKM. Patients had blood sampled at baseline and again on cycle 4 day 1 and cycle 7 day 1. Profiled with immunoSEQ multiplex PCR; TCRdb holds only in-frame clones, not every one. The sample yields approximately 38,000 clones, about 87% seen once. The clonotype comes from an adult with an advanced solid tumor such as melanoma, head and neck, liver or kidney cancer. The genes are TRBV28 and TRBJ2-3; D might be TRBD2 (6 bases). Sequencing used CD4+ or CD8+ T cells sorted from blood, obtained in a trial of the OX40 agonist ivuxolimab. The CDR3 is CASSPRASVGDTQYF. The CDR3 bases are TGTGCCAGCAGTCCTCGGGCTAGCGTGGGAGATACGCAGTATTTT.